A single sample gave rise to the 15 T cell receptor beta chains below, sequenced in a study of blood T cell repertoires in COVID-19. Sequenced by immunoSEQ multiplex PCR; TCRdb stores in-frame clones only, minus some. The data contain about 500,000 clones, approximately 90% of them singletons. The sample was PBMCs or T cells enriched from blood (not recorded which). These receptors originate from a woman between 18 and 29 years old who had recovered from COVID-19.

The rearrangement links TRBV6-5 to TRBJ1-4, with 7 bases aligning to TRBD1. The CDR3 runs 14 residues. Trimming at V came to 6 bases and at J to 5 bases, leaving 6 bases not matched to a gene. Germline CDR1 is MNHEY and CDR2 is SVGAGI. The CDR3 region has the DNA TGTGCCAGCAGCCTCCAGGGGGGAAATGAAAAACTGTTTTTT. This gives the protein CASSLQGGNEKLFF.

The rearrangement uses TRBV20-1 and TRBJ1-1, with 10 bases matching TRBD1. V shed 3 bases, J shed 1 base, and the junction held 8 bases outside the gene matches. The germline V gene encodes CDR1 DFQATT and CDR2 SNEGSKA (reference sequence). This CDR3 is built from 16 residues. Here the CDR3 DNA reads TGCAGTGCTAGTCCCTGGGACAGGGGCGGGAACACTGAAGCTTTCTTT. The encoded protein is CSASPWDRGGNTEAFF.

The chain employs TRBV7-2 and TRBJ1-1, with D unclear. This CDR3 has 15 residues. The germline CDR1 and CDR2 sequences are SGHTA and FQGNSA. Deletions cut 1 base from V and 1 base from J, with 10 bases between. The CDR3 here is CASSLVRGGNTEAFF. The CDR3 DNA sequence: TGTGCCAGCAGCTTAGTGCGGGGTGGGAACACTGAAGCTTTCTTT. Based on the CDR3 plus reference TRBV7-2 and TRBJ1-1, the full variable domain is GAGVSQSPSNKVTEKGKDVELRCDPISGHTALYWYRQSLGQGLEFLIYFQGNSAPDKSGLPSDRFSAERTGGSVSTLTIQRTQQEDSAVYLCASSLVRGGNTEAFFGQGTRLTVV.

This clone was counted only a few times. The chain carries TRBV5-1 and TRBJ2-7; D unclear. CDR1 is SGHRS and CDR2 is YFSETQ in the germline V gene. With 4 bases removed from V and 0 bases from J, the gap between germline ends came to 11 bases. The CDR3 sequence is 14 residues long. The CDR3 here is CASSPRISSYEQYF. The CDR3 DNA reads TGCGCCAGCAGCCCACGTATCAGCTCCTACGAGCAGTACTTC. The full variable domain, completed using reference TRBV5-1 and TRBJ2-7, is KAGVTQTPRYLIKTRGQQVTLSCSPISGHRSVSWYQQTPGQGLQFLFEYFSETQRNKGNFPGRFSGRQFSNSRSEMNVSTLELGDSALYLCASSPRISSYEQYFGPGTRLTVT.

This chain links TRBV12-5 with TRBJ2-2, with D unresolved. This CDR3 is built from 14 residues. V was shortened by 8 bases and J by 2 bases, with 12 bases between the two germline ends. In germline, CDR1 is LGHNT, CDR2 FRNRAP. The CDR3 region has the DNA TGTGCTAGTCGAGGTGAGGTAAACACCGGGGAGCTGTTTTTT. Amino acid sequence: CASRGEVNTGELFF.

The chain has TRBV19 and TRBJ1-5; the D is unclear. The germline V gene has CDR1 LNHDA and CDR2 SQIVND (reference sequence). The germline V and J ends were trimmed by 3 bases and 3 bases, with 6 bases remaining between them. This CDR3 comprises 13 residues. As DNA, the CDR3 is TGTGCCAGTAGTATGGCAGACAATCAGCCCCAGCATTTT. Residues: CASSMADNQPQHF.

This clone has just one count. The rearrangement links TRBV19 to TRBJ1-2; possible D gene TRBD1, 5 bases. Germline V lookup: CDR1 LNHDA, CDR2 SQIVND (reference sequence). The CDR3 sequence is 18 residues long. With 2 bases removed from V and 4 bases from J, the gap between germline ends came to 23 bases. The CDR3 reads CASSISAETPIGGYGYTF. Written as DNA, the CDR3 is TGTGCCAGTAGTATATCTGCCGAGACACCGATCGGGGGCTATGGCTACACCTTC.

The chain is built from TRBV30 and TRBJ1-5; no definite D call. V shed 1 base and J shed 4 bases, with 8 bases lying between them. This CDR3 spans 13 amino acids. CDR1 and CDR2 (germline): GTSNPN, SVGIG (reference sequence). The CDR3 protein is CAWSGSINQPQHF. Written as DNA, the CDR3 is TGTGCCTGGAGTGGCAGTATTAATCAGCCCCAGCATTTT.

This clone was seen only once. CDR3 in amino acids: CASTLDGQGDSPLHF. The DNA for the CDR3 is TGTGCCAGCACTCTAGATGGACAGGGGGATTCACCCCTCCACTTT. V and J are TRBV6-5 and TRBJ1-6; TRBD1 aligns across 10 bases. Germline V gene data show CDR1 as MNHEY and CDR2 as SVGAGI. The CDR3 is 15 amino acids. V shed 7 bases and J 8 bases; nucleotides not matched to a gene: 8.

V and J are TRBV6-5 and TRBJ1-1; 8 bases are shared with TRBD1. Per the germline V gene, CDR1 is MNHEY and CDR2 is SVGAGI. V dropped 10 bases and J dropped 3; count of bases not matched to a gene: 4. CDR3 length: 12 residues. In DNA, the CDR3 is TGTGCCACTCACAGGGGGGACACTGAAGCTTTCTTT. It codes for CATHRGDTEAFF.

This clone appeared once. The chain links TRBV20-1 to TRBJ1-2; D is uncertain. The germline gives CDR1 DFQATT, CDR2 SNEGSKA (reference sequence). V gave up 3 bases and J gave up 0 bases, with 14 bases separating them. The CDR3 sequence is 15 residues long. The CDR3 region has the DNA TGCAGTGCTAGTGATGGGCAGCCTTCTAACTATGGCTACACCTTC. Translated, it gives CSASDGQPSNYGYTF.

The chain couples TRBV7-9 to TRBJ1-2; no definite D call. Germline V gene lookup returns CDR1 SEHNR and CDR2 FQNEAQ (reference sequence). The V gene lost 3 bases and the J gene lost 6 bases, with 14 bases spanning the gap. This CDR3 region has 14 residues. CDR3 region: CASSFGSRADGYTF. CDR3 coding DNA: TGTGCCAGCAGCTTTGGCTCCCGTGCTGATGGCTACACCTTC.

This clone was picked up a small number of times. The chain recombines TRBV5-1 with TRBJ1-2; maybe TRBD1 (5 bases). Germline CDR1 and CDR2: SGHRS and YFSETQ. CDR3 length: 15 amino acids. V was clipped by 1 base and J by 0 bases, with 10 bases between them. In DNA form, the CDR3 reads TGCGCCAGCAGCTTGTCCTCAGGGTCTAACTATGGCTACACCTTC. Its translation is CASSLSSGSNYGYTF.

The chain has TRBV6-4 and TRBJ1-4, with 7 bases fitting TRBD1. V was pared by 8 bases and J by 4 bases, with 10 bases of the junction left unmatched. Germline CDR1 and CDR2: MRHNA and SNTAGT. The CDR3 spans 15 residues. The CDR3 bases are TGTGCCAGCGTGACAGGGTTTTATGGTAATGAAAAACTGTTTTTT. Translated: CASVTGFYGNEKLFF.

The chain is built from TRBV28 and TRBJ1-5; D perhaps matches TRBD1 (5 bases). V was clipped by 8 bases and J by 3 bases, with 14 bases between them. CDR1 and CDR2 from the germline V gene are MDHEN and SYDVKM. CDR3 length: 14 residues. The CDR3 is CASGIGGHNQPQHF. Written as DNA, the CDR3 is TGTGCCAGCGGGATCGGGGGTCACAATCAGCCCCAGCATTTT.